This TCR beta chain was sequenced during a study of CD8+ T cells in alopecia areata. General study points: Especially in alopecia totalis/universalis, lesional scalp showed greater clonality than normal scalp did.

Treatment: oral pan-JAK inhibitor, 5-10 mg twice daily. About this clone: Its cognate antigen is unknown.

Per germline, CDR1 MNHEY and CDR2 SVGAGI. V dropped 3 bases and J dropped 14 bases, with 10 bases sitting between them. The CDR3 runs to 11 residues. Extraction and reverse transcription of RNA yielded cDNA as the sequencing template. Produced via immunoSEQ multiplex PCR; TCRdb's table is partial and in-frame only. The sample contains hundreds of thousands of clones, roughly three fifths of which appear only once. The material sequenced was CD4+ T cells sorted from blood, taken at approximately week 44, from a patient treated with tofacitinib. This TCR was recovered from a human donor with alopecia areata. This chain uses TRBV6-5 with TRBJ2-2, with a weak D call TRBD2 (5 bases). This CDR3 reads CASSYPGNLFF. As DNA, the CDR3 is TGTGCCAGCAGTTATCCCGGGAACCTGTTTTTT.